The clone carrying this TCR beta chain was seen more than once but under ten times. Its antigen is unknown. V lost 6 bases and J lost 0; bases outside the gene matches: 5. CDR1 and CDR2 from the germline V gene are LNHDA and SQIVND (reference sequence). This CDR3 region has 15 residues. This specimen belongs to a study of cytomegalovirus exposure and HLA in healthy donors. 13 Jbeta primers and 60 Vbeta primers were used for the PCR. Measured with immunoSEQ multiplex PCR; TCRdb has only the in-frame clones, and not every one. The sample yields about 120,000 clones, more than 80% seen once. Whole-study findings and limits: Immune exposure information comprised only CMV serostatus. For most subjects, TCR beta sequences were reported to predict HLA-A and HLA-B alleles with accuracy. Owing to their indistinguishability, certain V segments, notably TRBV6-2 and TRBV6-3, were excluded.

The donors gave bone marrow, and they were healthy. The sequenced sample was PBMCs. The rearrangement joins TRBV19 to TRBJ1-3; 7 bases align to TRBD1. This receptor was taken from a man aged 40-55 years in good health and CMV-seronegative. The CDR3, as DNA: TGTGCCAGTAGAACGGACAGGAGCTCTGGAAACACCATATATTTT. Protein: CASRTDRSSGNTIYF.